This T cell receptor beta chain is from a study of blood T cell repertoires in COVID-19. Background on the study: In each case, the material was cDNA or gDNA derived from T cells, B-cell-depleted T cells, or PBMCs.

Participants, about 18 to 100 years old, spanned some 23 US areas. The assay was immunoSEQ multiplex PCR, and TCRdb's table has in-frame clones only and misses some. The data contain fewer than 200,000 clones, around 83% of them seen just once; the ten biggest clones take up approximately 4%. This TCR came from a woman in her forties or fifties in a cohort exposed to, infected with or recovered from COVID-19 (not recorded which). Specimen: PBMCs or T cells enriched from blood (not recorded which).

CDR3: CASSSGQGAFDTEAFF. CDR3 nucleotides: TGTGCCAGCAGCTCAGGACAGGGGGCGTTTGATACTGAAGCTTTCTTT. J is TRBJ1-1 and V is TRBV13; TRBD1 matches at 11 bases. Trimming took 4 bases from V and 5 from J; bases not matched to a gene: 9. From germline, CDR1 is PRHDT and CDR2 FYEKMQ (reference sequence). The CDR3 is 16 residues long.